The 11 T cell receptor beta chains given below trace back to one sample, sequenced in a study of OX40 agonist ivuxolimab in advanced cancers. Here immunoSEQ multiplex PCR was the method, and the copy in TCRdb shows in-frame clones only, minus some. This table has approximately 19,000 clones, more than 75% appearing once. Here the sequenced sample was CD4+ or CD8+ T cells sorted from blood, taken in a trial of the OX40 agonist ivuxolimab. Receptors originate from an adult with an advanced solid tumor such as melanoma, head and neck, liver or kidney cancer.

The chain couples TRBV11-3 to TRBJ2-1; D is uncertain. V was trimmed by 2 bases and J by 0 bases, leaving 11 bases between them. Germline V lookup: CDR1 SGHNT, CDR2 YENEEA. CDR3 length: 16 amino acids. CDR3 DNA: TGTGCCAGCAGCTTACTACCCCGGAGCTCCTACAATGAGCAGTTCTTC. It codes for CASSLLPRSSYNEQFF.

Concerning this clone itself: Other DNA sequences in this specimen translate into the identical CDR3. The chain uses TRBV27 and TRBJ2-1; 7 positions match TRBD2. V gave up 3 bases and J gave up 3 bases; unmatched junction bases: 5. The CDR3 contains 15 residues. The germline CDR1 and CDR2 sequences are MNHEY and SMNVEV (reference sequence). The CDR3 coding sequence is TGTGCCAGCAGTTTCGGTCGCGGGAGCTACAATGAGCAGTTCTTC. Translated, it gives CASSFGRGSYNEQFF.

The chain is built from TRBV9 and TRBJ2-1; D call uncertain. Trimming stripped 4 bases from V and 8 bases from J, with 7 bases between. The CDR3 runs 11 residues. Germline lookup yields CDR1 SGDLS and CDR2 YYNGEE. The CDR3, as DNA: TGTGCCAGCAGCCCTGGGTATGAGCAGTTCTTC. It translates to CASSPGYEQFF.

This sequence joins TRBV9 and TRBJ2-7; maybe TRBD2 (6 bases). The germline V gene encodes CDR1 SGDLS and CDR2 YYNGEE. The CDR3 is made up of 15 amino acids. Trimming left V 0 bases short and J 6 bases short, with 16 bases between. The CDR3: CASSVAETSFSEQYF. The CDR3 DNA reads TGTGCCAGCAGCGTAGCCGAGACTAGTTTTAGCGAGCAGTACTTC.

V and J are TRBV5-1 and TRBJ2-7, with no clear D. Trimming left V 6 bases short and J 0 bases short, with 13 bases between. From germline, CDR1 is SGHRS and CDR2 YFSETQ. There are 14 residues in the CDR3. CDR3 DNA sequence: TGCGCCAGCAACTTTGACGGGCCCTCCTACGAGCAGTACTTC. Protein: CASNFDGPSYEQYF.

This clone was picked up a small number of times. The chain couples TRBV2 to TRBJ1-3; no definite D call. CDR1 and CDR2 from the germline V gene are SNHLY and FYNNEI. The ends were cut back, 7 bases at V and 4 bases at J, with 14 bases in the middle. The CDR3 is 14 residues long. The CDR3 DNA follows: TGTGCCAGCATGCCCGACGTGGGGGGAAACACCATATATTTT. Protein: CASMPDVGGNTIYF.

The rearrangement joins TRBV25-1 to TRBJ1-2, with TRBD1 matching 8 bases. This CDR3 spans 13 amino acids. Trimming took 8 bases from V and 0 from J; bases not matched to a gene: 2. Germline CDR1 MGHDK, CDR2 SYGVNS. CDR3 bases: TGTGCCAGCCTGGGACAGGCTAACTATGGCTACACCTTC. Translated, it gives CASLGQANYGYTF.

The chain employs TRBV6-4 and TRBJ2-3; TRBD2 might be the D (6 bases). CDR1 and CDR2 from the germline V gene are MRHNA and SNTAGT. The CDR3 is 15 residues long. The V end lost 2 bases, the J end lost 2 bases, and 11 bases lay between the germline ends. CDR3 residues: CASSDNGGNTDTQYF. The CDR3 DNA reads TGTGCCAGCAGTGACAACGGCGGGAACACAGATACGCAGTATTTT.

This clone was picked up a small number of times. This sequence joins TRBV30 and TRBJ1-2; 7 bases align to TRBD1. V lost 0 bases to trimming and J lost 5 bases; unmatched junction nucleotides: 9. Germline V gene sequence: CDR1 GTSNPN, CDR2 SVGIG (reference sequence). The CDR3 extends over 15 amino acids. For the CDR3, the DNA is TGTGCCTGGAGTGTTGACAGGGCCCGACTTTATGGCTACACCTTC. Translating it yields CAWSVDRARLYGYTF.

The rearrangement links TRBV27 to TRBJ2-1; TRBD2 matches 13 bases. There are 14 residues in the CDR3. The trim removed 5 bases at V and 10 bases at J, leaving 5 bases unmatched. Germline V CDR1 and CDR2: MNHEY, SMNVEV (reference sequence). The CDR3: CASSLRLAGGEQFF. DNA for the CDR3: TGTGCCAGCAGTCTCAGACTAGCGGGAGGCGAGCAGTTCTTC.

V and J are TRBV2 and TRBJ2-7; TRBD1 aligns across 8 bases. The junction had 7 bases not matched to a gene; V was cut back by 6 bases and J by 3 bases. Germline lookup yields CDR1 SNHLY and CDR2 FYNNEI. This CDR3 has 14 amino acids. CDR3 DNA: TGTGCCAGCAGGGGGACAGGATCCTTCTACGAGCAGTACTTC. This codes for CASRGTGSFYEQYF.